Detailed here is one T cell receptor beta chain. These data belong to a study of blood T cell repertoires in COVID-19. About the research overall: Sites across the United States, Italy and Spain contributed samples from acute and convalescent COVID-19. T cells, B-cell-depleted T cells, or PBMCs provided the cDNA or gDNA that served as material.

Source study methods: Amplified reference gene primers provided the basis for estimating nucleated cell counts. Produced via immunoSEQ multiplex PCR; TCRdb's table is partial and in-frame only. The DNA gave D and trimming, while V, J and clone size come from that table. There are a few hundred thousand clones in the sample; roughly 88% occur only once, and 5.5% to 8% lies in the top ten. The CDR3 spans 14 residues. V lost 3 bases and J 2 bases, leaving 8 bases between the germline ends. Germline lookup yields CDR1 MGHRA and CDR2 YSYEKL. This sequence originates from a woman in her twenties or thirties who had recovered from COVID-19. The specimen sequenced was peripheral blood. The V call is TRBV4-1, the J call TRBJ1-5, with D unresolved. CDR3 DNA: TGCGCCAGCAGCCACACCCAGGGCAATCAGCCCCAGCATTTT. Amino acids: CASSHTQGNQPQHF.